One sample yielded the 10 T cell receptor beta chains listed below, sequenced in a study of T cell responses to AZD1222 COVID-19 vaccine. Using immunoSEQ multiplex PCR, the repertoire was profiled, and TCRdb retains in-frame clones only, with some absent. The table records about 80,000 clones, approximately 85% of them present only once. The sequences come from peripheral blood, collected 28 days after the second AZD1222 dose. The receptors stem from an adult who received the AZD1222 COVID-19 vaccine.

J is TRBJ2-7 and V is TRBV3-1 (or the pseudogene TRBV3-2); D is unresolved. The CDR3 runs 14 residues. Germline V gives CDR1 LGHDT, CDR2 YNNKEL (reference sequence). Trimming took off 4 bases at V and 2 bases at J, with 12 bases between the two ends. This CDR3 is CASSRTDTTYEQYF. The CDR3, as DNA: TGTGCCAGCAGCCGAACTGACACTACCTACGAGCAGTACTTC.

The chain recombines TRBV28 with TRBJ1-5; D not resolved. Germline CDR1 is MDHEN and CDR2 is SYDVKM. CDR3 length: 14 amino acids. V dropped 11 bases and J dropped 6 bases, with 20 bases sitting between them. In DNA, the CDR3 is TGTGCCGTACTCCCGGCCCCTTTCGGTCAGCCCCAGCATTTT. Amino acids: CAVLPAPFGQPQHF.

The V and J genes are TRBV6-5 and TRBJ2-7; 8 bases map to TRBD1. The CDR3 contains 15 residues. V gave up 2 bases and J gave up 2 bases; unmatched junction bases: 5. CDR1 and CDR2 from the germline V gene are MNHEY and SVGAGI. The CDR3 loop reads CASSYGQGGTYEQYF. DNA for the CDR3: TGTGCCAGCAGTTACGGACAGGGAGGCACCTACGAGCAGTACTTC.

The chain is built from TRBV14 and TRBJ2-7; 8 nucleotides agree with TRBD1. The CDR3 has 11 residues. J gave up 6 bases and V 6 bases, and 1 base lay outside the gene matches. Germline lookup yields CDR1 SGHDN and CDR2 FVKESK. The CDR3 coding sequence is TGTGCCAGCAGTACAGGGGGCGAGCAGTACTTC. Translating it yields CASSTGGEQYF.

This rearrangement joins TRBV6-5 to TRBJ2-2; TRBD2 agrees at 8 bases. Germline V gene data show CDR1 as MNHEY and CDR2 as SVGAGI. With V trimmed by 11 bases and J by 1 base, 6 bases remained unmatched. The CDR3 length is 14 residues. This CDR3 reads CACQRGRNTGELFF. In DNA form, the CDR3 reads TGTGCCTGCCAGCGGGGGAGGAACACCGGGGAGCTGTTTTTT.

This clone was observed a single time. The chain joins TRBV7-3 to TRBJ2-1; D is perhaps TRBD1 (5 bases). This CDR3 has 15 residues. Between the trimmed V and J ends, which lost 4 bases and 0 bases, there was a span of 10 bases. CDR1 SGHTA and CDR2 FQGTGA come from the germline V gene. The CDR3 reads CASSSTVNSYNEQFF. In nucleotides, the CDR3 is TGTGCCAGCAGCTCGACAGTGAACTCCTACAATGAGCAGTTCTTC.

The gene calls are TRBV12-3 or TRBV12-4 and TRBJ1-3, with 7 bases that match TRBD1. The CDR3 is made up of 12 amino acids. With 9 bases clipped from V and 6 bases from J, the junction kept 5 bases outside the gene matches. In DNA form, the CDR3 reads TGTGCCAGTACCGACAGGGCAAACACCATATATTTT. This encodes CASTDRANTIYF.

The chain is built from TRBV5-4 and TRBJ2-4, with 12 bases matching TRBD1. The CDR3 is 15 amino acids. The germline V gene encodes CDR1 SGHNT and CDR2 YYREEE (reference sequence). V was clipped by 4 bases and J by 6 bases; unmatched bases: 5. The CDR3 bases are TGTGCCAGCAGCCGCGGGACAGGGGGCAGAAACATTCAGTACTTC. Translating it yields CASSRGTGGRNIQYF.

As DNA, the CDR3 is TGTGCCAGCAGCTTGGCCGACAGGCGAGGGGCTGAAGCTTTCTTT. Protein sequence: CASSLADRRGAEAFF. The V gene is TRBV5-4, the J gene TRBJ1-1; D possibly corresponds to TRBD1 (6 bases). Germline V gene lookup returns CDR1 SGHNT and CDR2 YYREEE (reference sequence). V was pared by 0 bases and J by 6 bases, with 15 bases between. The CDR3 consists of 15 residues.

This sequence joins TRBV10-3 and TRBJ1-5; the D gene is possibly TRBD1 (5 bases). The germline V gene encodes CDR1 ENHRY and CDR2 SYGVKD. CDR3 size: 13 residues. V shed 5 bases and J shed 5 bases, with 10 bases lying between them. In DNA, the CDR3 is TGTGCCATCAGTCCGCAGGGAGATCAGCCCCAGCATTTT. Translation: CAISPQGDQPQHF.